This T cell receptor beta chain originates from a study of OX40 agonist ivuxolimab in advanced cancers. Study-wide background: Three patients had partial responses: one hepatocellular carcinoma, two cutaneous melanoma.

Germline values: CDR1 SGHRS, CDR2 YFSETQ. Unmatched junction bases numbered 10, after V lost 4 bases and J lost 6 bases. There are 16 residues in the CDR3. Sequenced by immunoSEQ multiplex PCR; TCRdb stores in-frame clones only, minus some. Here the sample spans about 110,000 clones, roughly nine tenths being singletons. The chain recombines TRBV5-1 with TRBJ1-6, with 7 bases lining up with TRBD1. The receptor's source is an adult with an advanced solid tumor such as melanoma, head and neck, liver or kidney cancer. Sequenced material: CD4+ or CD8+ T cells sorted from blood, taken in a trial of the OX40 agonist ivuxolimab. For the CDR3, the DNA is TGCGCCAGCAGCCACGGCCCCGGGACAGTTAATTCACCCCTCCACTTT. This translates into CASSHGPGTVNSPLHF.